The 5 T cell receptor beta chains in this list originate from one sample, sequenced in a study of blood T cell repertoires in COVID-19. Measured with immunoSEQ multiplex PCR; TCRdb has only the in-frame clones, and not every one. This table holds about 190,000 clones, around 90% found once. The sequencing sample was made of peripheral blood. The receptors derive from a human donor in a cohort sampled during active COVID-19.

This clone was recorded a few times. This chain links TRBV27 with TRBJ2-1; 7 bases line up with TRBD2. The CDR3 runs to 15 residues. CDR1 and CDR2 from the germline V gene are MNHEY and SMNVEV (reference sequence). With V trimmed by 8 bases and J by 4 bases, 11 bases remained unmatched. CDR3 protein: CASGMGGRNYNEQFF. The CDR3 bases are TGTGCCAGCGGCATGGGCGGGAGAAATTACAATGAGCAGTTCTTC.

CDR3 nucleotides: TGTGCCAGCAGTGAAGCCAAGGGGACAGGGGAGTACTTC. It specifies CASSEAKGTGEYF. V and J are TRBV27 and TRBJ2-7, with 10 nucleotides matching TRBD1. J gave up 11 bases and V 5 bases, and 9 bases lay outside the gene matches. The CDR3 loop spans 13 amino acids. Germline assignment: CDR1 MNHEY and CDR2 SMNVEV (reference sequence).

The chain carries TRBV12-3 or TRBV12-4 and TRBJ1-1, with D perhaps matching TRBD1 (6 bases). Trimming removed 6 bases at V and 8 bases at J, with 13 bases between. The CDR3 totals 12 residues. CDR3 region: CASSRGGAEAFF. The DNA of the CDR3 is TGTGCCAGCAGCCGAGGGGGAGCCGAAGCTTTCTTT.

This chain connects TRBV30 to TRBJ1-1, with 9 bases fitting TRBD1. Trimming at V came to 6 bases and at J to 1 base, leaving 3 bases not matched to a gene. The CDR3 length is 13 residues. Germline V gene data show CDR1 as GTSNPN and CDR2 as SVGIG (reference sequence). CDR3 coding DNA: TGTGCCTGCGGGACAGGGCGGAACACTGAAGCTTTCTTT. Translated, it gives CACGTGRNTEAFF.

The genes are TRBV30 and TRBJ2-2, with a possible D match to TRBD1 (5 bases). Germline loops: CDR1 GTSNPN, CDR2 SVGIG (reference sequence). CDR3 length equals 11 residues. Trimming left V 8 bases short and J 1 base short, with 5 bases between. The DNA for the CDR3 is TGTGCCGGACAGAACACCGGGGAGCTGTTTTTT. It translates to CAGQNTGELFF. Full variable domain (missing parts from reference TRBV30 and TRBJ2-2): SQTIHQWPATLVQPVGSPLSLECTVEGTSNPNLYWYRQAAGRGLQLLFYSVGIGQISSEVPQNLSASRPQDRQFILSSKKLLLSDSGFYLCAGQNTGELFFGEGSRLTVL.